This T cell receptor beta chain was observed in a study of cytomegalovirus exposure and HLA in healthy donors. Study-wide results and caveats: Analysis performed later found roughly 17,000 TCR beta sequences associated with HLA alleles at 0.05 false discovery rate.

The PCR contained 60 Vbeta and 13 Jbeta primers. Generated by immunoSEQ multiplex PCR, the TCRdb table keeps only in-frame clones and is missing some. The table has under 140,000 clones, around 85% seen once. With respect to this clone: What it recognizes is unknown.

Germline V gene sequence: CDR1 SNHLY, CDR2 FYNNEI. V lost 5 bases to trimming and J lost 2 bases, with 6 bases between them. CDR3 length: 12 residues. What was sequenced was PBMCs. This sequence originates from a man in his forties in good health and CMV-seronegative. The V call is TRBV2, the J call TRBJ1-2; perhaps TRBD1 as D (6 bases). The CDR3 is CASSQGNYGYTF. The CDR3 bases are TGTGCCAGCAGTCAGGGGAACTATGGCTACACCTTC.